This T cell receptor beta chain was retrieved from a study of shared clonotypes between healthy human individuals. Produced via immunoSEQ multiplex PCR; TCRdb's table is partial and in-frame only. The table lists about 110,000 clones, 68% of them singletons. The CDR3 length is 17 residues. V lost 2 bases and J lost 0, with 16 bases in between. The germline V gene has CDR1 KGHSH and CDR2 LQKENI. Sequenced: memory CD8+ T cells sorted from blood. Noted subset: CD45RO+ cells pooled with CCR7-negative TemRA cells. The sequence came from a woman in her twenties or thirties in good health. The V call is TRBV18, the J call TRBJ2-5; perhaps TRBD1 as D (6 bases). The CDR3 nucleotides read TGTGCCAGCTCACCATTTCCTGGGCAGGGGAACCAAGAGACCCAGTACTTC. Residues: CASSPFPGQGNQETQYF.